These 21 T cell receptor beta chains came from one sample sequenced in a study of blood T cell repertoires in COVID-19. The assay was immunoSEQ multiplex PCR, and TCRdb's table has in-frame clones only and misses some. The table shows more than 400,000 clones, with 80% to 95% occurring only once. Source material: PBMCs or T cells enriched from blood (not recorded which). The receptors originated from a man younger than 35 who had recovered from COVID-19.

The rearrangement links TRBV5-4 to TRBJ2-7, with D perhaps TRBD2 (6 bases). The V gene lost 1 base and the J gene lost 3 bases, with 23 bases spanning the gap. CDR3 size: 18 residues. Germline V gene data show CDR1 as SGHNT and CDR2 as YYREEE (reference sequence). The CDR3 DNA sequence: TGTGCCAGCAGCTTGATAGCACATCGGGGGTTTCAAAACTACGAGCAGTACTTC. This gives the protein CASSLIAHRGFQNYEQYF.

V and J are TRBV19 and TRBJ2-2; TRBD2 matches 7 bases. The CDR3 length is 16 residues. The ends lost 8 bases at V and 0 bases at J; junction bases unmatched: 9. Germline loops: CDR1 LNHDA, CDR2 SQIVND (reference sequence). The CDR3 here is CASGGRGGSNTGELFF. In nucleotides, the CDR3 is TGTGCCAGTGGGGGAAGGGGAGGGTCGAACACCGGGGAGCTGTTTTTT.

V and J are TRBV9 and TRBJ2-6; unclear D gene. The CDR3 loop spans 15 amino acids. V lost 1 base, J lost 3 bases, and 8 bases lay in between. The germline V gene has CDR1 SGDLS and CDR2 YYNGEE. The CDR3 spells CASSVSPGGANVLTF. In nucleotides, the CDR3 is TGTGCCAGCAGCGTAAGCCCCGGTGGGGCCAACGTCCTGACTTTC.

The chain links TRBV7-6 to TRBJ1-2; 11 bases are shared with TRBD1. CDR3 length equals 16 residues. Germline CDR1 SGHVS, CDR2 FNYEAQ. V shed 3 bases, J shed 4 bases, and the junction held 7 bases outside the gene matches. The DNA for the CDR3 is TGTGCCAGCAGCTTGCAAAGGGGACAGGGGGGCTATGGCTACACCTTC. Amino acid sequence: CASSLQRGQGGYGYTF. Complete variable domain (other parts from reference TRBV7-6 and TRBJ1-2): GAGVSQSPRYKVTKRGQDVALRCDPISGHVSLYWYRQALGQGPEFLTYFNYEAQQDKSGLPNDRFSAERPEGSISTLTIQRTEQRDSAMYRCASSLQRGQGGYGYTFGSGTRLTVV.

This clone was seen a handful of times. The rearrangement uses TRBV2 and TRBJ2-2, with a tentative D call TRBD1 (6 bases). CDR1 is SNHLY, CDR2 FYNNEI, per germline. CDR3 length: 17 residues. Trimming shortened V by 2 bases and J by 3 bases, and 16 bases separated the two germline ends. CDR3: CASSESRGRMDTGELFF. In nucleotides, the CDR3 is TGTGCCAGCAGTGAATCCAGGGGAAGGATGGACACCGGGGAGCTGTTTTTT.

The J gene is TRBJ1-2, the V gene TRBV28; the D gene is possibly TRBD1 (6 bases). Germline CDR1 MDHEN, CDR2 SYDVKM. The V end was cut by 4 bases, the J end by 4 bases, with 10 bases between. The CDR3 totals 13 residues. CDR3 coding DNA: TGTGCCAGCAGTTCAGGCAGGGGCTATGGCTACACCTTC. Its protein product is CASSSGRGYGYTF.

The chain joins TRBV27 to TRBJ1-6; 9 nucleotides agree with TRBD1. The CDR3 is made up of 15 amino acids. Germline assignment: CDR1 MNHEY and CDR2 SMNVEV (reference sequence). V gave up 6 bases and J gave up 8 bases; unmatched junction bases: 8. The CDR3: CASSPGQGRYSPLHF. The CDR3 DNA reads TGTGCCAGCAGCCCGGGACAGGGACGATATTCACCCCTCCACTTT.

The chain couples TRBV5-4 to TRBJ2-7; 10 nucleotides match TRBD2. The length of the CDR3 is 16 residues. J gave up 5 bases and V 4 bases, and 12 bases lay outside the gene matches. The germline CDR1 and CDR2 sequences are SGHNT and YYREEE (reference sequence). This CDR3 is CASSTHIAGGGDEQYF. CDR3 coding DNA: TGTGCCAGCAGCACACACATAGCGGGAGGTGGCGACGAGCAGTACTTC. Full variable domain (rest looked up from reference TRBV5-4 and TRBJ2-7): ETGVTQSPTHLIKTRGQQVTLRCSSQSGHNTVSWYQQALGQGPQFIFQYYREEENGRGNFPPRFSGLQFPNYSSELNVNALELDDSALYLCASSTHIAGGGDEQYFGPGTRLTVT.

The V and J genes are TRBV5-4 and TRBJ1-1; D may be TRBD1 (5 bases). The CDR3 has 15 residues. V gave up 1 base and J gave up 0 bases, with 10 bases separating them. CDR1 is SGHNT, CDR2 YYREEE, per germline (reference sequence). CDR3 sequence reads: CASSLSGVVNTEAFF. CDR3 nucleotide sequence: TGTGCCAGCAGCTTGTCGGGGGTGGTGAACACTGAAGCTTTCTTT.

This clone was recorded once. The rearrangement links TRBV3-1 (or the pseudogene TRBV3-2) to TRBJ1-2; D may be TRBD1 (6 bases). The V gene lost 4 bases and the J gene lost 10 bases, with 16 bases spanning the gap. The CDR3 consists of 13 residues. The germline CDR1 and CDR2 sequences are LGHDT and YNNKEL (reference sequence). Here the CDR3 reads CASSREGGSHYTF. The CDR3 coding sequence is TGTGCCAGCAGCCGGGAAGGGGGATCCCACTACACCTTC.

This chain uses TRBV2 with TRBJ2-2; maybe TRBD2 (5 bases). V lost 7 bases and J 3 bases, leaving 15 bases between the germline ends. Germline V gives CDR1 SNHLY, CDR2 FYNNEI. This CDR3 is 15 amino acids long. The CDR3 sequence: CASTLERSHTGELFF. The CDR3 nucleotides are TGTGCCAGCACATTGGAGCGGAGTCACACCGGGGAGCTGTTTTTT. The full variable domain, its missing parts supplied by reference TRBV2 and TRBJ2-2, is EPEVTQTPSHQVTQMGQEVILRCVPISNHLYFYWYRQILGQKVEFLVSFYNNEISEKSEIFDDQFSVERPDGSNFTLKIRSTKLEDSAMYFCASTLERSHTGELFFGEGSRLTVL.

This chain connects TRBV19 to TRBJ2-5; 8 bases agree with TRBD1. Germline V gene data show CDR1 as LNHDA and CDR2 as SQIVND (reference sequence). V shed 10 bases, J shed 1 base, and the junction held 11 bases outside the gene matches. The CDR3 has 15 amino acids. CDR3 residues: CATQKGGQVQETQYF. As DNA, the CDR3 is TGTGCCACTCAGAAAGGGGGACAGGTCCAAGAGACCCAGTACTTC.

V gene TRBV3-1 (or the pseudogene TRBV3-2) combines with J gene TRBJ2-5, with 12 bases fitting TRBD2. There are 16 residues in the CDR3. Germline loops: CDR1 LGHDT, CDR2 YNNKEL (reference sequence). V dropped 4 bases and J dropped 2; count of bases not matched to a gene: 5. CDR3 in DNA: TGTGCCAGCAGCCCGACTAGCGGGAGTCGACAAGAGACCCAGTACTTC. This gives the protein CASSPTSGSRQETQYF.

The J gene is TRBJ1-6, the V gene TRBV3-1 (or the pseudogene TRBV3-2); D not resolved. Per the germline V gene, CDR1 is LGHDT and CDR2 is YNNKEL (reference sequence). This CDR3 has 13 amino acids. V was shortened by 4 bases and J by 10 bases, with 11 bases between the two germline ends. CDR3 nucleotides: TGTGCCAGCAGCCTACAGCGGGAATCACCCCTCCACTTT. As protein: CASSLQRESPLHF.

The V and J genes are TRBV11-2 and TRBJ2-1; 7 bases align to TRBD1. Germline-derived CDR1 and CDR2 are SGHAT and FQNNGV. V was clipped by 0 bases and J by 7 bases; unmatched bases: 6. The CDR3 has 15 residues. The CDR3 loop is CASSLDTRDRNEQFF. DNA of the CDR3: TGTGCCAGCAGCTTAGACACCCGGGACAGAAATGAGCAGTTCTTC.

This clone was recorded a few times. The chain recombines TRBV4-1 with TRBJ1-6, with TRBD1 as a possible D gene (6 bases). Looked up from germline, CDR1 is MGHRA and CDR2 is YSYEKL. The length of the CDR3 is 19 residues. V lost 0 bases and J lost 0, with 15 bases in between. The DNA of the CDR3 is TGCGCCAGCAGCCAAGATCCCCAGGGGCCTATCTCCTATAATTCACCCCTCCACTTT. Protein sequence: CASSQDPQGPISYNSPLHF.

J is TRBJ1-2 and V is TRBV4-1; 10 bases map to TRBD1. CDR1 and CDR2 from the germline V gene are MGHRA and YSYEKL. The CDR3 totals 14 residues. The V segment lost 3 bases and the J segment 6 bases; nucleotides outside the gene matches: 4. CDR3 bases: TGCGCCAGCAGCCAGGTGGGACAGGGGAATGGCTACACCTTC. Residues: CASSQVGQGNGYTF.

The chain recombines TRBV24-1 with TRBJ1-2; D is unclear. V gave up 0 bases and J gave up 7 bases, with 17 bases separating them. Germline CDR1 is KGHDR and CDR2 is SFDVKD. The CDR3 is made up of 16 amino acids. CDR3 protein: CATSDLLTMKIGGYTF. DNA for the CDR3: TGTGCCACCAGTGATTTGTTGACAATGAAGATAGGTGGCTACACCTTC.

V usage is TRBV27 and J usage is TRBJ1-1, with D possibly matching TRBD1 (5 bases). This CDR3 has 11 residues. Germline V gene sequence: CDR1 MNHEY, CDR2 SMNVEV (reference sequence). V lost 9 bases, J lost 3 bases, and 8 bases lay in between. CDR3 DNA: TGTGCCAGTGTGGGGCACACTGAAGCTTTCTTT. Protein product: CASVGHTEAFF.

In regard to this clone: The junction does not match germline at one end; this may be a read error. The chain carries TRBV11-2 and TRBJ1-1; D is unresolved. Per germline, CDR1 SGHAT and CDR2 FQNNGV. This CDR3 comprises 12 residues. CDR3 sequence (DNA): TGTGCCAGCAGCTCGTTTGACACCGAAGCTTTCTTT. Its protein is CASSSFDTEAFF.

The chain is built from TRBV6-1 and TRBJ1-2; possibly TRBD1 for D (5 bases). Trimming cost V 1 base and J 4 bases, with 13 bases left between them. Germline assignment: CDR1 MNHNS and CDR2 SASEGT. This CDR3 comprises 15 residues. The CDR3 is CASSEDGGAIYGYTF. CDR3 DNA sequence: TGTGCCAGCAGTGAAGATGGAGGGGCGATCTATGGCTACACCTTC.